This T cell receptor beta chain stems from a study of shared clonotypes between healthy human individuals. The study, taken as a whole, reports: Sequencing depth was a factor that was expected to affect clonotype sharing among donors.

Across several immunoSEQ plates, the genomic DNA of each subset was split evenly. The table came from immunoSEQ multiplex PCR; TCRdb's copy has only in-frame clones and leaves some out. This sample yields roughly 2,000,000 clones, of which less than 95% are seen a single time; more than 0.9% belongs to the top ten. As concerns this clone: Its antigen is currently unknown.

This CDR3 contains 15 residues. Trimming took 6 bases from V and 5 from J, leaving 19 bases between them. The V gene's germline CDR1 is KGHSH and CDR2 LQKENI. CD45RO-negative, CCR7-selected cells formed the naive CD8 fraction, which excluded terminally differentiated effector memory CD45RA+ cells. Every contributor of samples was a Caucasian grown-up residing in Nashville, Tennessee. The chain employs TRBV18 and TRBJ2-5; D might be TRBD2 (5 bases). The clonotype originates from a man younger than 30 in good health. Sequencing was performed on naive CD8+ T cells sorted from blood. The CDR3 region is CASSPIREPGETQYF. DNA of the CDR3: TGTGCCAGCTCTCCTATCCGGGAACCCGGGGAGACCCAGTACTTC.